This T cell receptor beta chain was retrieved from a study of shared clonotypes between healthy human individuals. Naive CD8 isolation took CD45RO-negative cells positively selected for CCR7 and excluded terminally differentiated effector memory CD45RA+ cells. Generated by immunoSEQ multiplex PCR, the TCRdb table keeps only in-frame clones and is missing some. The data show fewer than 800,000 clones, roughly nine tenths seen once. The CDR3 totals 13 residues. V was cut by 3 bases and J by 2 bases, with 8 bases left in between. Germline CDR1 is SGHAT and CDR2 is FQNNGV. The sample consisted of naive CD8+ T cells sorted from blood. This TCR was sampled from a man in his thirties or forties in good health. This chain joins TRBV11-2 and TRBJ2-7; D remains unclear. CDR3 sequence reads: CASSFYQTYEQYF. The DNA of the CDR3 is TGTGCCAGCAGCTTTTACCAGACCTACGAGCAGTACTTC.